This entry features one T cell receptor (beta chain) sequence. Its antigen is still unknown. This sample is part of a study of T cells after yellow fever vaccination. Turning to the study itself: Each low-cell-number fraction was prepared by means of SMART-Seq v4 Ultra Low Input.

Broader study findings: Reappearing after the booster were most of the clones from primary vaccination (96% CD4, approximately 88% CD8).

Each CDR3 protein is one row after TCRdb ran MiXCR on the 5' RACE reads. The top ten hold about a quarter of the sample, which has roughly 310,000 distinct CDR3 sequences, less than 4.5% seen once. The V gene lost 0 bases and the J gene lost 3 bases, with 9 bases spanning the gap. CDR3 size: 15 residues. Looked up from germline, CDR1 is LGHNA and CDR2 is YSLEER. This chain links TRBV4-3 with TRBJ1-5; no firm D call. The material sequenced was PBMCs, taken on the day of the yellow fever booster vaccination. This receptor was identified in a man younger than 35 who received the YFV17D yellow fever vaccine. The DNA of the CDR3 is TGCGCCAGCAGCCAAGAGTTCGGTCCCAATCAGCCCCAGCATTTT. Translation gives CASSQEFGPNQPQHF.